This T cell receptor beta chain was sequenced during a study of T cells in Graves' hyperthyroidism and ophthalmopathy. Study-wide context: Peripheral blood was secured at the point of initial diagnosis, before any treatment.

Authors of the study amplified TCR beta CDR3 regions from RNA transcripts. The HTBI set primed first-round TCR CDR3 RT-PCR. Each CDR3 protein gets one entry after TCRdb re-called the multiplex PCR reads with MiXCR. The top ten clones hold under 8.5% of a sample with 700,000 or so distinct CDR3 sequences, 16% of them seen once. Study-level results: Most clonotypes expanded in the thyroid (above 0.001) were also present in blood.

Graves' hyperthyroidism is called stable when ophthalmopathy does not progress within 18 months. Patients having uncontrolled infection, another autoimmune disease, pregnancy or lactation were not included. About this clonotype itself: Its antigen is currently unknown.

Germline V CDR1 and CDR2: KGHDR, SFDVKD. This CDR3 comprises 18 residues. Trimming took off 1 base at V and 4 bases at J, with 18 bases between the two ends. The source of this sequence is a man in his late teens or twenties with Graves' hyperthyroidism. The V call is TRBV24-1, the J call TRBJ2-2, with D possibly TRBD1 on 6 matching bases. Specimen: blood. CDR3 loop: CATSDFWDIQRGTGELFF. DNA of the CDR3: TGTGCCACCAGTGATTTTTGGGACATCCAGCGAGGCACCGGGGAGCTGTTTTTT.